The 25 T cell receptor beta chains given below trace back to one sample, sequenced in a study of T cells after yellow fever vaccination. TCRdb recomputed calls from the 5' RACE reads with MiXCR, one row per CDR3 protein. The profile covers 300,000 or so distinct CDR3 sequences, with 3% to 4.5% appearing a single time and 20% to 25% taken by the ten largest. Sequencing was performed on PBMCs, taken 5 days after the yellow fever booster vaccination. The receptor source for this set is a man aged 18 to 30 who received the YFV17D yellow fever vaccine.

Ten or more counts support this clonotype. V is TRBV5-1 and J is TRBJ2-3; 7 bases match TRBD2. CDR1 SGHRS and CDR2 YFSETQ come from the germline V gene. CDR3 size: 14 residues. The V and J ends lost 7 bases and 3 bases, in that order; junction bases with no gene match: 8. The CDR3 nucleotides are TGCGCCAGCGACGAGAGCGGGGTAACAGATACGCAGTATTTT. Translating it yields CASDESGVTDTQYF.

The sample holds many counts of this clonotype. CDR3 in DNA: TGCAGTGCATCCCCCCGGGGGGCGTACAATGAGCAGTTCTTC. This encodes CSASPRGAYNEQFF. The chain joins TRBV20-1 to TRBJ2-1; TRBD2 is a possible D gene (7 bases). The CDR3 runs to 14 residues. V lost 6 bases and J lost 4, with 16 bases in between. Germline loops: CDR1 DFQATT, CDR2 SNEGSKA (reference sequence).

This chain uses TRBV27 with TRBJ1-2; 7 bases align to TRBD1. The CDR3 consists of 15 residues. Trimming cost V 5 bases and J 4 bases; bases outside gene matches: 10. The germline V gene encodes CDR1 MNHEY and CDR2 SMNVEV (reference sequence). CDR3 coding DNA: TGTGCCAGCAGTAACCGACAGGGTTTCCGCTATGGCTACACCTTC. Amino acid sequence: CASSNRQGFRYGYTF.

A few counts support this clonotype. The V and J genes are TRBV9 and TRBJ1-2; perhaps TRBD1 as D (6 bases). Trimming shortened V by 4 bases and J by 6 bases, and 16 bases separated the two germline ends. The CDR3 runs 14 residues. In germline, CDR1 is SGDLS, CDR2 YYNGEE. The CDR3 reads CASSPTTGGDGYTF. In nucleotides, the CDR3 is TGTGCCAGCAGCCCTACGACAGGCGGGGATGGCTACACCTTC.

This clonotype was found many times. V gene TRBV29-1 combines with J gene TRBJ2-5; TRBD2 agrees at 7 bases. The germline V gene has CDR1 SQVTM and CDR2 ANQGSEA. V gave up 7 bases and J gave up 2 bases; unmatched junction bases: 4. The CDR3 loop spans 12 amino acids. The CDR3, as DNA: TGCAGCGGGGGGGGGTCACAAGAGACCCAGTACTTC. This gives the protein CSGGGSQETQYF.

The chain links TRBV7-2 to TRBJ2-3, with TRBD2 identical over 8 bases. Unmatched junction bases numbered 13, after V lost 2 bases and J lost 6 bases. Per the germline V gene, CDR1 is SGHTA and CDR2 is FQGNSA. There are 17 residues in the CDR3. DNA of the CDR3: TGTGCCAGCAGCTTACGACTAACCAGCGGGGGACCGGATACGCAGTATTTT. It is translated as CASSLRLTSGGPDTQYF.

This clonotype was seen a handful of times. The chain recombines TRBV5-4 with TRBJ2-7; 8 positions match TRBD1. Trimming cost V 3 bases and J 6 bases; bases outside gene matches: 11. CDR1 is SGHNT and CDR2 is YYREEE in the germline V gene (reference sequence). The CDR3 extends over 15 amino acids. This CDR3 reads CASSSPGQAVSEQYF. CDR3 sequence (DNA): TGTGCCAGCAGCTCACCGGGACAGGCAGTCTCCGAGCAGTACTTC.

This clonotype was seen a handful of times. The chain employs TRBV20-1 and TRBJ2-1; possible D gene TRBD2, 5 bases. The CDR3 consists of 14 residues. V was clipped by 1 base and J by 5 bases, with 12 bases between them. Germline-derived CDR1 and CDR2 are DFQATT and SNEGSKA (reference sequence). The CDR3 loop reads CSARGGKWDNEQFF. Here the CDR3 DNA reads TGCAGTGCTAGAGGAGGGAAATGGGACAATGAGCAGTTCTTC.

There are many counts of this clonotype. The chain employs TRBV5-1 and TRBJ1-1; 9 nucleotides line up with TRBD1. Germline CDR1 reads SGHRS; CDR2 reads YFSETQ. Trimming removed 3 bases from V and 8 bases from J; junction bases left unmatched: 8. The CDR3 has 14 residues. CDR3 residues: CASSYAGTGTEAFF. The CDR3 nucleotides are TGCGCCAGCAGCTACGCCGGGACAGGGACCGAAGCTTTCTTT.

This clonotype was detected only a few times. This rearrangement joins TRBV20-1 to TRBJ2-5; TRBD1 matches at 7 bases. Per the germline V gene, CDR1 is DFQATT and CDR2 is SNEGSKA (reference sequence). The CDR3 spans 15 residues. Losses at the gene ends were 5 bases for V and 5 bases for J; bases not matched to a gene: 14. CDR3 in DNA: TGCAGTGCTGGAGGACCCACAGGGGTTGGGGAGACCCAGTACTTC. This codes for CSAGGPTGVGETQYF.

This clonotype was seen only once. The rearrangement uses TRBV10-2 and TRBJ1-2; D not certain. With 7 bases removed from V and 4 bases from J, the gap between germline ends came to 16 bases. CDR3 length: 14 amino acids. In germline, CDR1 is WSHSY, CDR2 SAAADI. Here the CDR3 DNA reads TGCGCCAGCACCTCGACTCCGATACCCTATGGCTACACCTTC. Residues: CASTSTPIPYGYTF.

V gene TRBV27 combines with J gene TRBJ1-2; no firm D call. The germline CDR1 and CDR2 sequences are MNHEY and SMNVEV (reference sequence). The CDR3 extends over 14 amino acids. The V gene lost 5 bases and the J gene lost 4 bases, with 14 bases spanning the gap. The CDR3 DNA reads TGTGCCAGCAGTCCCGGACCGGGTCTCTATGGCTACACCTTC. The encoded protein is CASSPGPGLYGYTF.

The chain is built from TRBV24-1 and TRBJ2-5; D might be TRBD1 (5 bases). The CDR3 is 14 residues long. With 2 bases removed from V and 5 bases from J, the gap between germline ends came to 11 bases. CDR1 is KGHDR, CDR2 SFDVKD, per germline. CDR3: CATSDSQGTETQYF. The CDR3 DNA reads TGTGCCACCAGTGATTCCCAGGGAACGGAGACCCAGTACTTC.

The genes are TRBV4-3 and TRBJ2-6; D gene ambiguous. Per germline, CDR1 LGHNA and CDR2 YSLEER. The CDR3 covers 14 residues. V lost 3 bases, J lost 6 bases, and 9 bases lay in between. The CDR3 DNA is TGCGCCAGCAGCCAGGTGGCTGAGGCCAACGTCCTGACTTTC. It encodes CASSQVAEANVLTF.

This clonotype was seen more than once but under ten times. The chain uses TRBV27 and TRBJ1-2, with TRBD1 matching over 8 bases. The CDR3 is made up of 12 amino acids. CDR1 MNHEY and CDR2 SMNVEV come from the germline V gene (reference sequence). V lost 4 bases, J lost 7 bases, and 2 bases stayed unmatched. The CDR3 protein is CASSSQGAGYTF. DNA for the CDR3: TGTGCCAGCAGTTCGCAGGGGGCTGGCTACACCTTC.

The chain joins TRBV19 to TRBJ1-1, with unresolved D. The CDR3 covers 12 residues. Germline CDR1 and CDR2: LNHDA and SQIVND (reference sequence). The ends were cut back, 7 bases at V and 4 bases at J, with 10 bases in the middle. The CDR3 loop reads CASKYPSTEAFF. CDR3 nucleotides: TGTGCCAGTAAGTACCCCAGCACTGAAGCTTTCTTT.

This clonotype has ten or more counts. This rearrangement joins TRBV5-6 to TRBJ1-6, with D uncertain. V lost 6 bases to trimming and J lost 7 bases, with 8 bases between them. The CDR3 covers 12 residues. Looked up from germline, CDR1 is SGHDT and CDR2 is YYEEEE. Here the CDR3 reads CASTVWNSPLHF. The CDR3 DNA reads as TGTGCCAGCACCGTCTGGAATTCACCCCTCCACTTT.

This clonotype was counted at least ten times. The chain joins TRBV7-2 to TRBJ2-1; unclear D gene. The CDR3 covers 15 residues. In germline, CDR1 is SGHTA, CDR2 FQGNSA. V lost 5 bases and J lost 0, with 11 bases in between. The CDR3 DNA follows: TGTGCCAGCAGCCCGAATTACAGCTCCTACAATGAGCAGTTCTTC. Its translation is CASSPNYSSYNEQFF.

This clonotype was recorded at least ten times. The chain uses TRBV6-1 and TRBJ1-1; possible D gene TRBD1, 5 bases. V dropped 8 bases and J dropped 4 bases, with 14 bases sitting between them. The CDR3 is 13 residues long. Germline loops: CDR1 MNHNS, CDR2 SASEGT. DNA for the CDR3: TGTGCCAGCCTTTTTGTGGGGGGCACTGAAGCTTTCTTT. Its protein product is CASLFVGGTEAFF.

The V and J genes are TRBV5-1 and TRBJ2-3; 9 bases fit TRBD1. The V gene's germline CDR1 is SGHRS and CDR2 YFSETQ. Unmatched junction bases numbered 5, after V lost 4 bases and J lost 5 bases. The CDR3 sequence is 14 residues long. The CDR3 DNA reads TGCGCCAGCAGCGACGGACAGGGGATAGATACGCAGTATTTT. Translating it yields CASSDGQGIDTQYF.

This clonotype has a handful of counts. The germline gene is not matched at one end of the junction; a read error may be the cause. V gene TRBV7-7 combines with J gene TRBJ2-5; 7 positions agree with TRBD2. CDR3 length: 15 residues. CDR1 and CDR2 from the germline V gene are SSHAT and FNYEAQ (reference sequence). The CDR3 DNA reads as TGTGCTAGCAGCATCAAGCGGGGACCTCAAGAGACCCAGTACTTC. It encodes CASSIKRGPQETQYF. Based on the CDR3 plus reference TRBV7-7 and TRBJ2-5, the full variable domain is GAGVSQSPRYKVTKRGQDVTLRCDPISSHATLYWYQQALGQGPEFLTYFNYEAQPDKSGLPSDRFSAERPEGSISTLTIQRTEQRDSAMYRCASSIKRGPQETQYFGPGTRLLVL.

The rearrangement uses TRBV5-1 and TRBJ2-1; 9 bases are a match to TRBD1. V trimming: 2 bases; J trimming: 6 bases; junction bases outside the gene matches: 3. CDR1 is SGHRS, CDR2 YFSETQ, per germline. The CDR3 contains 14 residues. In DNA form, the CDR3 reads TGCGCCAGCAGCTTACGGGGACAGGGCAATGAGCAGTTCTTC. Amino acids: CASSLRGQGNEQFF.

This clonotype occurred a few times. The V gene is TRBV11-2, the J gene TRBJ2-5; D might be TRBD2 (5 bases). V lost 4 bases and J 5 bases, leaving 11 bases between the germline ends. Germline assignment: CDR1 SGHAT and CDR2 FQNNGV. The CDR3 is 13 residues long. CDR3 DNA: TGTGCCAGCAGCTCGACTACCCAGGAGACCCAGTACTTC. Residues: CASSSTTQETQYF.

Concerning this clonotype: Since a much larger clone is just one base distant, this may be a read error. This sequence joins TRBV20-1 and TRBJ2-5; tentative D call: TRBD2 (7 bases). Germline V lookup: CDR1 DFQATT, CDR2 SNEGSKA (reference sequence). There are 16 residues in the CDR3. Trimming took off 6 bases at V and 2 bases at J, with 22 bases between the two ends. CDR3: CSAERVLQGGQETQYF. The CDR3, as DNA: TGCAGTGCCGAGCGTGTCCTACAGGGAGGGCAAGAGACCCAGTACTTC.

The chain recombines TRBV24-1 with TRBJ1-2, with a weak D call TRBD1 (5 bases). Looked up from germline, CDR1 is KGHDR and CDR2 is SFDVKD. The ends were cut back, 11 bases at V and 5 bases at J, with 20 bases in the middle. This CDR3 is built from 14 residues. Written as DNA, the CDR3 is TGTGCCAGCCCGGCCGCTTGCAGGGTATATGGCTACACCTTC. Translation: CASPAACRVYGYTF.